Listed below are T cell receptor beta chains from one sample, sequenced in a study of vaccination effects on CD4 cells after COVID-19. Antigens for these TCRs are unknown. Only in-frame clones appear in the TCRdb table, and some are missing; sequencing was by immunoSEQ multiplex PCR. The table lists some 30,000 clones, roughly four fifths of them singletons, with approximately 14% in the top ten. The source was CD4+ T cells from PBMCs cultured with HCoV-229E spike peptides, collected after COVID-19 vaccination. Receptor source: a human donor who received a COVID-19 vaccine. The CDR3 runs from the conserved cysteine through the conserved F or W.

TRBV29-1,CSGSGTSPDTQYF
TRBV27,CASSFSGTGSTDTQYF
TRBV2,CASRAGSWETQYF
TRBV5-1,CASRPGTANNEKLFF
TRBV2,CASSVWGGGDTQYF
TRBV12-3/TRBV12-4,CASSSGYNEQFF
TRBV7-8,CASSSTGTLHTGYTF
TRBV23-1,CASSPLSRDRSGAKNIQYF
TRBV5-1,CASSLGGTTGELFF
TRBV11-2,CASSSIGGLIPYGYTF
TRBV27,CASGQGQIEKLFF
TRBV6-5,CASGQLSGNTIYF
TRBV6-5,CASSPSYEQYF
TRBV3-1/TRBV3-2,CASSQGRGPNEKLFF
TRBV5-5,CASSPTPGQGGYGYTF
TRBV6-4,CASSDGRALLSGNTIYF
TRBV7-8,CASSSSGGADTGELFF
TRBV11-2,CASSSRLAGFTDTQYF
TRBV5-4,CASSSSDVFLRPSSPLHF